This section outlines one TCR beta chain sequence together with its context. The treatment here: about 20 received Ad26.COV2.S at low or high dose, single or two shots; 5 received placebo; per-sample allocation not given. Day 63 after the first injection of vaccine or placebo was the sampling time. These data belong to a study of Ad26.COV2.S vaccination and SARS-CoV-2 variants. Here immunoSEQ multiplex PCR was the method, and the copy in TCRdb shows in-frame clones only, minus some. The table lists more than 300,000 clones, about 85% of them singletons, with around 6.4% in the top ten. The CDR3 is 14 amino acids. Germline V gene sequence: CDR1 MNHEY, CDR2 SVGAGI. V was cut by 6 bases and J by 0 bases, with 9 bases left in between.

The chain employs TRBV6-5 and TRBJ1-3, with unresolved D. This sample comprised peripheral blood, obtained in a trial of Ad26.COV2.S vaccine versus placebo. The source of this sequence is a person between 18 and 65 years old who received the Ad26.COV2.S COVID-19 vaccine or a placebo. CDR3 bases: TGTGCCAGCAGGCAGGAGTTCTCTGGAAACACCATATATTTT. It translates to CASRQEFSGNTIYF.